The 8 T cell receptor beta chains below all came from one sample that was sequenced in a study of cytomegalovirus exposure and HLA in healthy donors. This PCR relied on a set of 60 Vbeta primers and 13 Jbeta primers. The data were produced by immunoSEQ multiplex PCR, yet TCRdb's version contains in-frame clones alone and is incomplete. The sample consists of some 200,000 clones, under 90% of them appearing once. Sequenced input: PBMCs. The receptors shown here come from a boy between 2 and 10 years old in good health and CMV-seronegative.

The rearrangement links TRBV18 to TRBJ1-1; D call uncertain. CDR1 is KGHSH, CDR2 LQKENI, per germline. Trimming removed 1 base from V and 2 bases from J, with 8 bases in between. The CDR3 is 14 residues long. CDR3 bases: TGTGCCAGCTCACCACTGGGCAGCAACACTGAAGCTTTCTTT. Translating it yields CASSPLGSNTEAFF.

The rearrangement joins TRBV7-9 to TRBJ1-3, with D perhaps TRBD1 (6 bases). CDR3 length equals 13 residues. The germline V gene encodes CDR1 SEHNR and CDR2 FQNEAQ (reference sequence). Trimming left V 3 bases short and J 4 bases short, with 7 bases between. CDR3 nucleotide sequence: TGTGCCAGCAGCTTTACAGGGGGAAACACCATATATTTT. It is translated as CASSFTGGNTIYF.

J is TRBJ2-3 and V is TRBV5-5, with D perhaps TRBD2 (5 bases). Trimming left V 3 bases short and J 5 bases short, with 10 bases between. Germline CDR1 SGHKS, CDR2 YYEKEE (reference sequence). This CDR3 spans 13 amino acids. The CDR3: CASSYGGGDTQYF. Written as DNA, the CDR3 is TGTGCCAGCAGCTACGGAGGAGGAGATACGCAGTATTTT.

The chain combines TRBV18 with TRBJ1-6; D is ambiguous. V lost 3 bases to trimming and J lost 7 bases, with 4 bases between them. Looked up from germline, CDR1 is KGHSH and CDR2 is LQKENI. The CDR3 is 12 amino acids. The chain's CDR3 is CASSPMNSPLHF. The CDR3 nucleotides are TGTGCCAGCTCACCTATGAATTCACCCCTCCACTTT.

This clone has only a few counts. CDR3 amino acids: CASSPGTGGAETQYF. The CDR3 coding sequence is TGTGCCAGCAGCCCAGGGACAGGGGGTGCGGAGACCCAGTACTTC. The genes are TRBV11-2 and TRBJ2-5, with 11 positions matching TRBD1. V dropped 5 bases and J dropped 5; count of bases not matched to a gene: 7. Germline V gene sequence: CDR1 SGHAT, CDR2 FQNNGV. This CDR3 region has 15 residues.

A single count supports this clone. The chain employs TRBV4-2 and TRBJ2-5; 8 nucleotides line up with TRBD2. The J segment lost 5 bases and the V segment lost 0 bases, leaving 11 bases of the junction unmatched. Germline V gives CDR1 LGHNA, CDR2 YNFKEQ. The CDR3 runs 17 residues. The CDR3 protein is CASSQEPSRGGGETQYF. The CDR3 DNA reads TGTGCCAGCAGCCAAGAACCGAGTCGGGGGGGCGGGGAGACCCAGTACTTC.

The rearrangement links TRBV11-2 to TRBJ1-2, with a possible D match to TRBD1 (5 bases). The CDR3 runs 12 residues. The ends were cut back, 5 bases at V and 8 bases at J, with 12 bases in the middle. Per germline, CDR1 SGHAT and CDR2 FQNNGV. CDR3 loop: CASSPSGAGYTF. The CDR3 DNA reads TGTGCCAGCAGCCCCAGTGGGGCCGGCTACACCTTC. The full variable domain, in which reference TRBV11-2 and TRBJ1-2 provide the parts outside the CDR3, is EAGVAQSPRYKIIEKRQSVAFWCNPISGHATLYWYQQILGQGPKLLIQFQNNGVVDDSQLPKDRFSAERLKGVDSTLKIQPAKLEDSAVYLCASSPSGAGYTFGSGTRLTVV.

This chain joins TRBV20-1 and TRBJ2-3; the D is unclear. Germline V gene sequence: CDR1 DFQATT, CDR2 SNEGSKA (reference sequence). The CDR3 runs 11 residues. V lost 3 bases to trimming and J lost 6 bases, with 7 bases between them. The CDR3 nucleotides are TGCAGTGCTAGCAGTCCGGATACGCAGTATTTT. It yields the protein CSASSPDTQYF.